These T cell receptor beta chains were read from a single sample in a study of blood T cell repertoires in COVID-19. Assay: immunoSEQ multiplex PCR; the TCRdb copy retains only in-frame clones and omits some. Among under 200,000 clones listed, approximately 85% were seen once. The sequencing input was peripheral blood. The receptors derive from an elderly woman with acute or convalescent COVID-19. The CDR3 runs from the conserved cysteine through the conserved F or W. A D gene is named only where the DNA matches it firmly. The size field is filled for only some rows; it gives once, few, many or a size class.

d_call clone_size j_call v_call cdr3_aa cdr3_nt
TRBD1 NA TRBJ1-6 TRBV7-9 CASSLGDRLTYNSPLHF TGTGCCAGCAGCTTAGGGGACAGGCTTACCTACAATTCACCCCTCCACTTT
TRBD2 NA TRBJ2-5 TRBV9 CASSARGREETQYF TGTGCCAGCAGCGCACGGGGGAGGGAAGAGACCCAGTACTTC
NA once TRBJ2-1 TRBV6-5 CASSYRSFPSGQFF TGTGCCAGCAGTTACAGATCATTCCCCTCAGGGCAGTTCTTC
NA NA TRBJ2-3 TRBV27 CASLDGPSTDTQYF TGTGCCAGCCTAGACGGCCCTAGCACAGATACGCAGTATTTT
TRBD1 NA TRBJ1-2 TRBV19 CATWRTGEGGGYTF TGTGCCACCTGGAGAACAGGGGAAGGAGGGGGCTACACCTTC
NA NA TRBJ2-7 TRBV7-2 CASSLGGGIVYEQYF TGTGCCAGCAGCTTAGGTGGCGGGATAGTGTACGAGCAGTACTTC
NA NA TRBJ1-4 TRBV18 CASSPFWPTTNEKLFF TGTGCCAGCTCACCTTTTTGGCCAACAACTAATGAAAAACTGTTTTTT
TRBD1 once TRBJ1-5 TRBV5-1 CASSLSPGGNQPQHF TGCGCCAGCAGCTTGAGCCCAGGGGGGAATCAGCCCCAGCATTTT
TRBD2 NA TRBJ2-7 TRBV7-9 CASSVAGGPDYEQYF TGTGCCAGCAGTGTGGCGGGAGGCCCAGACTACGAGCAGTACTTC
NA NA TRBJ2-1 TRBV7-8 CASSKAVSPYNEQFF TGTGCCAGCAGCAAAGCGGTGAGCCCCTACAATGAGCAGTTCTTC
NA NA TRBJ1-4 TRBV7-9 CASSLGQINEKLFF TGTGCCAGCAGCTTAGGACAGATTAATGAAAAACTGTTTTTT
NA NA TRBJ2-1 TRBV4-1 CASSTEGGEQFF TGCGCCAGCAGCACAGAGGGGGGGGAGCAGTTCTTC
TRBD1 NA TRBJ1-2 TRBV15 CATSREGQGYGYTF TGTGCCACCAGCAGAGAAGGACAGGGCTATGGCTACACCTTC
NA NA TRBJ2-2 TRBV27 CASSLFPIPGVVRTGELFF TGTGCCAGTTCACTATTCCCTATACCGGGAGTGGTGCGCACCGGGGAGCTGTTTTTT
NA NA TRBJ2-2 TRBV9 CASSVVLSNTGELFF TGTGCCAGCAGCGTAGTACTATCTAACACCGGGGAGCTGTTTTTT
NA NA TRBJ2-6 TRBV4-3 CASSQDRAGSGANVLTF TGCGCCAGCAGCCAAGATCGGGCGGGCTCTGGGGCCAACGTCCTGACTTTC
TRBD2 NA TRBJ2-4 TRBV7-2 CASSLQWGGKNIQYF TGTGCCAGCAGCCTCCAATGGGGGGGCAAAAACATTCAGTACTTC
NA few TRBJ2-2 TRBV19 CASRTRRTGELFF TGTGCCAGTAGGACCAGGAGGACCGGGGAGCTGTTTTTT
NA once TRBJ2-3 TRBV6-2/TRBV6-3 CASSYGQGFSTDTQYF TGTGCCAGCAGTTACGGCCAGGGGTTTTCCACAGATACGCAGTATTTT
NA NA TRBJ1-2 TRBV5-1 CASSLSTGYGYTF TGCGCCAGCAGCTTGTCGACAGGCTACGGCTACACCTTC
NA NA TRBJ2-7 TRBV24-1 CATQAGYEQYF TGTGCCACTCAGGCCGGCTACGAGCAGTACTTC
TRBD1 NA TRBJ1-1 TRBV5-4 CASSSPGQGVSTAFF TGTGCCAGCAGCTCGCCGGGACAGGGGGTTTCGACCGCTTTCTTT
NA NA TRBJ2-3 TRBV7-9 CASSFGLFTDTQYF TGTGCCAGCAGCTTTGGACTTTTCACAGATACGCAGTATTTT
NA once TRBJ1-5 TRBV19 CASSHRGVSNQPQHF TGTGCCAGTAGTCATCGGGGGGTTAGCAATCAGCCCCAGCATTTT
TRBD2 once TRBJ2-1 TRBV4-1 CASSQELAGEGDNEQFF TGCGCCAGCAGCCAGGAACTCGCGGGAGAGGGTGACAATGAGCAGTTCTTC
NA NA TRBJ1-1 TRBV29-1 CSVEGRVGTPDPLGMNTEAFF TGCAGCGTTGAAGGCAGAGTCGGGACACCCGATCCCCTGGGCATGAACACTGAAGCTTTCTTT
NA NA TRBJ2-1 TRBV7-9 CASSRGQYNEQFF TGTGCCAGCAGCCGCGGACAGTACAATGAGCAGTTCTTC
NA NA TRBJ2-3 TRBV12-3/TRBV12-4 CASSAVSTDTQYF TGTGCCAGCAGTGCGGTTAGCACAGATACGCAGTATTTT
TRBD2 NA TRBJ2-3 TRBV5-8 CASSSGAGGYTDTQYF TGTGCCAGCAGCTCTGGAGCGGGAGGCTACACAGATACGCAGTATTTT
NA NA TRBJ2-3 TRBV19 CASSIDHTNTQYF TGTGCCAGTAGTATAGATCACACTAACACGCAGTATTTT
NA NA TRBJ2-7 TRBV30 CAWSGTRLGSYEQYF TGTGCCTGGAGTGGAACTCGACTAGGTTCCTACGAGCAGTACTTC
NA NA TRBJ1-4 TRBV19 CASSRENLQDPTTNEKLFF TGTGCCAGTAGTCGGGAGAATTTACAGGACCCAACAACTAATGAAAAACTGTTTTTT
NA NA TRBJ1-5 TRBV11-2 CASSLTVGNQPQHF TGTGCCAGCAGCTTAACGGTGGGCAATCAGCCCCAGCATTTT
TRBD2 NA TRBJ2-1 TRBV11-2 CASSLDPSGRQFF TGTGCCAGCAGCTTAGATCCCAGCGGGAGGCAGTTCTTC
TRBD1 NA TRBJ1-5 TRBV18 CASSGTGRQPQHF TGTGCCAGCTCAGGGACAGGGCGTCAGCCCCAGCATTTT
NA NA TRBJ2-5 TRBV19 CASSIGTTAGGYETQYF TGTGCCAGTAGTATAGGAACGACAGCCGGAGGGTATGAGACCCAGTACTTC
NA NA TRBJ2-7 TRBV7-2 CASSTLQGAYEQYF TGTGCCAGCAGCACTTTACAGGGAGCCTACGAGCAGTACTTC
NA NA TRBJ2-7 TRBV18 CATGGRPYEQYF TGTGCCACCGGGGGACGGCCCTACGAGCAGTACTTC
TRBD1 many TRBJ2-3 TRBV5-1 CASSPGTGRSTDTQYF TGCGCCAGCAGCCCTGGGACAGGGCGAAGCACAGATACGCAGTATTTT
NA NA TRBJ1-5 TRBV5-8 CASSLISGSFNQPQHF TGTGCCAGCAGCTTAATTTCGGGTTCTTTCAATCAGCCCCAGCATTTT
TRBD1 NA TRBJ1-5 TRBV27 CASSRTGSNQPQHF TGTGCCAGCAGCCGGACAGGGAGCAATCAGCCCCAGCATTTT
NA NA TRBJ2-2 TRBV6-2/TRBV6-3 CASSFGTYTGELFF TGTGCCAGCAGTTTCGGGACATACACCGGGGAGCTGTTTTTT
NA few TRBJ1-4 TRBV19 CASSPQRSSRDEKLFF TGTGCCAGTAGTCCTCAACGGTCCTCGCGGGATGAAAAACTGTTTTTT
TRBD1 NA TRBJ2-3 TRBV5-4 CASSFPGQRTDTQYF TGTGCCAGCAGCTTCCCGGGACAGAGAACAGATACGCAGTATTTT
TRBD2 few TRBJ2-2 TRBV7-3 CASSLTGIAGSPDGELFF TGTGCCAGCAGCTTAACGGGGATAGCGGGAAGTCCGGACGGGGAGCTGTTTTTT
TRBD1 NA TRBJ1-2 TRBV5-1 CASSLTGPPTGYTF TGCGCCAGCAGCCTGACAGGGCCCCCCACAGGCTACACCTTC
TRBD1 NA TRBJ1-3 TRBV5-4 CATQRPGQGGNTIYF TGTGCCACCCAGCGTCCGGGACAGGGCGGAAACACCATATATTTT
TRBD1 few TRBJ2-2 TRBV18 CASSTGQLNTGELFF TGTGCCAGCTCAACGGGACAGCTGAACACCGGGGAGCTGTTTTTT
NA NA TRBJ1-2 TRBV14 CASSLRQRYGYTF TGTGCCAGCAGCCTAAGACAACGCTATGGCTACACCTTC
NA few TRBJ2-7 TRBV7-9 CASSLGGYLYEQYF TGTGCCAGCAGCTTGGGAGGCTACCTCTACGAGCAGTACTTC
NA NA TRBJ1-4 TRBV19 CASSIGGHNEKLFF TGTGCCAGTAGTATTGGGGGACATAATGAAAAACTGTTTTTT
NA NA TRBJ2-7 TRBV4-3 CASSPSLAVIDSYEQYF TGCGCCAGCAGCCCTTCCTTAGCGGTGATAGACTCCTACGAGCAGTACTTC
TRBD1 once TRBJ2-5 TRBV7-9 CASSPSGGGETQYF TGTGCCAGCAGTCCCTCAGGGGGCGGAGAGACCCAGTACTTC
TRBD2 NA TRBJ2-7 TRBV4-3 CASSQDFTSGHSYEQYF TGCGCCAGCAGCCAAGATTTCACTAGCGGGCACTCCTACGAGCAGTACTTC
NA NA TRBJ1-3 TRBV4-1 CASSQGPGGQRTIYF TGCGCCAGCAGCCAAGGCCCCGGAGGGCAGAGGACCATATATTTT
TRBD2 NA TRBJ2-4 TRBV7-2 CASSRAGGPSRNIQYF TGTGCCAGCAGTAGGGCGGGAGGGCCCAGTAGGAACATTCAGTACTTC
TRBD1 few TRBJ1-5 TRBV27 CASNPGQGLNQPQHF TGTGCCAGCAACCCAGGACAGGGCCTTAATCAGCCCCAGCATTTT
TRBD1 NA TRBJ1-2 TRBV19 CASSTSGQVAYGYTF TGTGCCAGTAGTACCTCGGGACAGGTTGCCTATGGCTACACCTTC
NA NA TRBJ1-1 TRBV27 CASIRWGGGNTEAFF TGTGCCAGCATTCGATGGGGTGGAGGGAACACTGAAGCTTTCTTT